These T cell receptor beta chains were read from a single sample in a study of molecular identifiers for immune sequencing clone quantification. TCRdb reprocessed the PCR reads with MiXCR, giving one entry per CDR3 protein. This table has about 500,000 distinct CDR3 sequences, around 25% appearing once. The material sequenced was naive CD8+ T cells from blood, with Jurkat cell RNA spiked in. The receptors originated from a human donor in good health. Some libraries in this study had Jurkat cell RNA spiked in. CDR3s include the opening cysteine and the closing phenylalanine or tryptophan. Each record gives: V gene, CDR3 length, J gene, CDR3 protein.

V: TRBV6-1
length: 13
J: TRBJ2-7
CDR3: CASNYRGSYEQYF

V: TRBV4-1
length: 16
J: TRBJ2-2
CDR3: CASSPGTEANTGELFF

V: TRBV18
length: 17
J: TRBJ2-1
CDR3: CASSPRGTREDYNEQFF

V: TRBV29-1
length: 13
J: TRBJ2-3
CDR3: CSVLEGSTDTQYF

V: TRBV15
length: 14
J: TRBJ1-1
CDR3: CATSRDPENTEAFF

V: TRBV9
length: 15
J: TRBJ2-5
CDR3: CASSLMGGKQETQYF

V: TRBV6-5
length: 14
J: TRBJ2-7
CDR3: CASSWTGPMGEQYF

V: TRBV12-5
length: 17
J: TRBJ2-6
CDR3: CASGSGQALPGANVLTF

V: TRBV25-1
length: 17
J: TRBJ1-2
CDR3: CASSEWDRAARGYGYTF

V: TRBV12-3/TRBV12-4
length: 18
J: TRBJ1-5
CDR3: CASSLALSMDRGDQPQHF

V: TRBV4-3
length: 13
J: TRBJ1-1
CDR3: CASSLKGTGGAFF

V: TRBV27
length: 17
J: TRBJ1-6
CDR3: CASSLSELGTGNSPLHF

V: TRBV30
length: 14
J: TRBJ2-7
CDR3: CAWSYAAGGYEQYF

V: TRBV4-3
length: 14
J: TRBJ2-3
CDR3: CASSQAPNGDTQYF

V: TRBV27
length: 16
J: TRBJ2-1
CDR3: CASSLLGTSGSFEQFF

V: TRBV7-9
length: 15
J: TRBJ2-7
CDR3: CASSSPDRSSYEQYF

V: TRBV30
length: 14
J: TRBJ2-7
CDR3: CAWGQGSGPYEQYF

V: TRBV27
length: 13
J: TRBJ1-1
CDR3: CASRDRGGTEAFF

V: TRBV11-2
length: 13
J: TRBJ2-7
CDR3: CASRPTSGYEQYF

V: TRBV5-1
length: 15
J: TRBJ2-1
CDR3: CASSLETSSYNEQFF

V: TRBV5-4
length: 16
J: TRBJ1-1
CDR3: CASSLDPAGMNTEAFF

V: TRBV19
length: 13
J: TRBJ2-2
CDR3: CASSIQNTGELFF